The 16 T cell receptor beta chains below were found in one sample sequenced in a study of naive and memory T cell subsets. Ligated cDNA underwent four rounds of PCR with nested alpha and beta constant region primers and SP2. One entry per CDR3 protein, called by TCRdb with MiXCR from the UMI-ligation and nested PCR reads. The sample includes approximately 22,000 distinct CDR3 sequences, approximately 6% seen only once; the top ten take roughly 6.2%. Treatment defined: skin biopsy from PPD injection site in Mantoux-positive individual. TCR cDNA received a 3' ligated oligonucleotide that carried a UMI. Source: skin, taken from a tuberculin skin test site. The receptors shown here come from an adult in good health.

V is TRBV6-5 and J is TRBJ2-2; D unresolved. Trimming removed 7 bases from V and 0 bases from J, with 12 bases in between. Germline V gene sequence: CDR1 MNHEY, CDR2 SVGAGI. The CDR3 is 15 residues long. DNA of the CDR3: TGTGCCAGCAATTGGGCAGGACCGAACACCGGGGAGCTGTTTTTT. Encoded protein: CASNWAGPNTGELFF.

The rearrangement joins TRBV7-3 to TRBJ1-5, with no clear D. Germline lookup yields CDR1 SGHTA and CDR2 FQGTGA. The CDR3 has 13 residues. The V and J ends lost 0 bases and 6 bases respectively, with 6 bases between them. Here the CDR3 DNA reads TGTGCCAGCAGCTTAACAGGAGGTCAGCCCCAGCATTTT. It encodes CASSLTGGQPQHF.

A word on this clonotype: A much larger clonotype is one base distant, so this may be a read error. This rearrangement joins TRBV7-3 to TRBJ1-6, with D perhaps matching TRBD1 (6 bases). The germline V gene has CDR1 SGHTA and CDR2 FQGTGA. The CDR3 contains 15 residues. The CDR3 loop is CASSPRGGGNSPLPF. CDR3 DNA: TGTGCCAGCAGCCCCCGAGGGGGAGGAAATTCACCCCTCCCCTTT.

This chain links TRBV7-2 with TRBJ1-1; TRBD1 matches at 8 bases. Unmatched junction bases numbered 8, after V lost 5 bases and J lost 6 bases. This CDR3 is built from 14 residues. The germline V gene has CDR1 SGHTA and CDR2 FQGNSA. This chain's CDR3 is CASSVDRGWAEAFF. For the CDR3, the DNA is TGTGCCAGCAGCGTCGACAGGGGCTGGGCTGAAGCTTTCTTT.

This clonotype was detected ten times or more. The chain couples TRBV27 to TRBJ2-5; D ambiguous. The CDR3 has 14 residues. V lost 3 bases, J lost 5 bases, and 13 bases lay in between. Germline CDR1 MNHEY, CDR2 SMNVEV (reference sequence). In nucleotides, the CDR3 is TGTGCCAGCAGTTTGTACAGTCCCCAGGAGACCCAGTACTTC. Its protein is CASSLYSPQETQYF.

This clonotype was observed at least ten times. The chain is built from TRBV14 and TRBJ2-3, with TRBD2 matching over 12 bases. The junction had 4 bases not matched to a gene; V was cut back by 2 bases and J by 4 bases. CDR1 is SGHDN and CDR2 is FVKESK in the germline V gene. This CDR3 region has 16 residues. CDR3 in amino acids: CASSQSLAGGPDTQYF. The CDR3 DNA sequence: TGTGCCAGCAGCCAAAGTCTAGCGGGAGGGCCAGATACGCAGTATTTT.

V usage is TRBV7-9 and J usage is TRBJ1-4, with 10 bases that match TRBD1. Germline V gene data show CDR1 as SEHNR and CDR2 as FQNEAQ (reference sequence). V gave up 4 bases and J gave up 8 bases; unmatched junction bases: 4. The CDR3 extends over 14 amino acids. This CDR3 is CASSSGQGGEKLFF. The CDR3 DNA reads TGTGCCAGCAGCTCCGGACAGGGGGGAGAAAAACTGTTTTTT. The full variable domain, rest sourced from reference TRBV7-9 and TRBJ1-4, is DTGVSQNPRHKITKRGQNVTFRCDPISEHNRLYWYRQTLGQGPEFLTYFQNEAQLEKSRLLSDRFSAERPKGSFSTLEIQRTEQGDSAMYLCASSSGQGGEKLFFGSGTQLSVL.

The chain carries TRBV4-3 and TRBJ1-2; D perhaps matches TRBD1 (5 bases). Looked up from germline, CDR1 is LGHNA and CDR2 is YSLEER. The CDR3 sequence is 16 residues long. Between the trimmed V and J ends, which lost 1 base and 1 base, there was a span of 13 bases. CDR3 DNA sequence: TGCGCCAGCAGCCAAGCTTCAGGGTTGGATAACTATGGCTACACCTTC. Amino acid sequence: CASSQASGLDNYGYTF.

This clonotype was counted many times. The rearrangement links TRBV13 to TRBJ2-1; a weak D match, TRBD1 (5 bases). V lost 5 bases and J 9 bases, leaving 32 bases between the germline ends. The CDR3 length is 19 residues. Germline lookup yields CDR1 PRHDT and CDR2 FYEKMQ (reference sequence). The DNA for the CDR3 is TGTGCCAGCAGCCCGGCCAACACAGGAGCCCAAGTCCGTAGTAGTGAGCAGTTCTTC. Translation gives CASSPANTGAQVRSSEQFF.

On this clonotype: A read error may be the cause here, since a much bigger clone is one base away. The chain uses TRBV4-2 and TRBJ2-5, with 7 bases matching TRBD2. The CDR3 extends over 13 amino acids. The germline gives CDR1 LGHNA, CDR2 YNFKEQ. With 4 bases clipped from V and 5 bases from J, the junction kept 4 bases outside the gene matches. This CDR3 is CASSPGGSETQYF. The CDR3, as DNA: TGTGCCAGCAGCCCGGGGGGAAGCGAGACCCAGTACTTC.

This clonotype has at least ten counts. The chain carries TRBV7-3 and TRBJ1-1; TRBD1 aligns across 8 bases. The CDR3 sequence is 13 residues long. Germline V lookup: CDR1 SGHTA, CDR2 FQGTGA. V lost 5 bases and J lost 4; bases outside the gene matches: 3. The CDR3 loop reads CASSQGASTEAFF. DNA of the CDR3: TGTGCCAGCAGCCAGGGGGCGAGCACTGAAGCTTTCTTT. Drawing the rest from reference TRBV7-3 and TRBJ1-1, the complete variable domain is GAGVSQTPSNKVTEKGKYVELRCDPISGHTALYWYRQSLGQGPEFLIYFQGTGAADDSGLPNDRFFAVRPEGSVSTLKIQRTERGDSAVYLCASSQGASTEAFFGQGTRLTVV.

This clonotype has ten or more counts. This sequence joins TRBV10-3 and TRBJ1-1; D may be TRBD1 (6 bases). The CDR3 extends over 16 amino acids. Germline CDR1 is ENHRY and CDR2 is SYGVKD. The ends were cut back, 0 bases at V and 2 bases at J, with 13 bases in the middle. CDR3 in amino acids: CAISESNGGRNTEAFF. CDR3 DNA: TGTGCCATCAGTGAGTCTAACGGGGGCCGTAACACTGAAGCTTTCTTT.

This clonotype was seen many times. V usage is TRBV3-1 and J usage is TRBJ2-5; D gene ambiguous. In germline, CDR1 is LGHDT, CDR2 YNNKEL (reference sequence). The CDR3 extends over 13 amino acids. Trimming cost V 1 base and J 4 bases, with 7 bases left between them. The CDR3 protein is CASSQGVRETQYF. The CDR3 coding sequence is TGTGCCAGCAGCCAAGGCGTGCGAGAGACCCAGTACTTC.

This clonotype has just a few counts. The V call is TRBV28, the J call TRBJ1-2; D unclear. The CDR3 runs 11 residues. The ends were cut back, 7 bases at V and 2 bases at J, with 5 bases in the middle. Germline V gene data show CDR1 as MDHEN and CDR2 as SYDVKM. DNA of the CDR3: TGTGCCAGCACCAGGAACTATGGCTACACCTTC. Protein product: CASTRNYGYTF.

This clonotype has at least ten counts. DNA of the CDR3: TGTGCCAGCAGCCTACCGGCCAGGGGCACTGAAGCTTTCTTT. Residues: CASSLPARGTEAFF. V usage is TRBV6-6 and J usage is TRBJ1-1, with TRBD1 as a possible D gene (6 bases). Germline CDR1 is MNHNY and CDR2 is SVGAGI (reference sequence). Between the trimmed V and J ends, which lost 6 bases and 4 bases, there was a span of 15 bases. The CDR3 totals 14 residues.

This clonotype is labeled medium-sized. DNA of the CDR3: TGCAGTGCCCTAGCGGGAGAGAACTACGAGCAGTACTTC. Translated: CSALAGENYEQYF. V is TRBV20-1 and J is TRBJ2-7; 10 bases match TRBD2. Germline trimming cut 6 bases from V and 3 bases from J; bases unmatched to any gene: 5. This CDR3 has 13 residues. Germline CDR1 is DFQATT and CDR2 is SNEGSKA (reference sequence).